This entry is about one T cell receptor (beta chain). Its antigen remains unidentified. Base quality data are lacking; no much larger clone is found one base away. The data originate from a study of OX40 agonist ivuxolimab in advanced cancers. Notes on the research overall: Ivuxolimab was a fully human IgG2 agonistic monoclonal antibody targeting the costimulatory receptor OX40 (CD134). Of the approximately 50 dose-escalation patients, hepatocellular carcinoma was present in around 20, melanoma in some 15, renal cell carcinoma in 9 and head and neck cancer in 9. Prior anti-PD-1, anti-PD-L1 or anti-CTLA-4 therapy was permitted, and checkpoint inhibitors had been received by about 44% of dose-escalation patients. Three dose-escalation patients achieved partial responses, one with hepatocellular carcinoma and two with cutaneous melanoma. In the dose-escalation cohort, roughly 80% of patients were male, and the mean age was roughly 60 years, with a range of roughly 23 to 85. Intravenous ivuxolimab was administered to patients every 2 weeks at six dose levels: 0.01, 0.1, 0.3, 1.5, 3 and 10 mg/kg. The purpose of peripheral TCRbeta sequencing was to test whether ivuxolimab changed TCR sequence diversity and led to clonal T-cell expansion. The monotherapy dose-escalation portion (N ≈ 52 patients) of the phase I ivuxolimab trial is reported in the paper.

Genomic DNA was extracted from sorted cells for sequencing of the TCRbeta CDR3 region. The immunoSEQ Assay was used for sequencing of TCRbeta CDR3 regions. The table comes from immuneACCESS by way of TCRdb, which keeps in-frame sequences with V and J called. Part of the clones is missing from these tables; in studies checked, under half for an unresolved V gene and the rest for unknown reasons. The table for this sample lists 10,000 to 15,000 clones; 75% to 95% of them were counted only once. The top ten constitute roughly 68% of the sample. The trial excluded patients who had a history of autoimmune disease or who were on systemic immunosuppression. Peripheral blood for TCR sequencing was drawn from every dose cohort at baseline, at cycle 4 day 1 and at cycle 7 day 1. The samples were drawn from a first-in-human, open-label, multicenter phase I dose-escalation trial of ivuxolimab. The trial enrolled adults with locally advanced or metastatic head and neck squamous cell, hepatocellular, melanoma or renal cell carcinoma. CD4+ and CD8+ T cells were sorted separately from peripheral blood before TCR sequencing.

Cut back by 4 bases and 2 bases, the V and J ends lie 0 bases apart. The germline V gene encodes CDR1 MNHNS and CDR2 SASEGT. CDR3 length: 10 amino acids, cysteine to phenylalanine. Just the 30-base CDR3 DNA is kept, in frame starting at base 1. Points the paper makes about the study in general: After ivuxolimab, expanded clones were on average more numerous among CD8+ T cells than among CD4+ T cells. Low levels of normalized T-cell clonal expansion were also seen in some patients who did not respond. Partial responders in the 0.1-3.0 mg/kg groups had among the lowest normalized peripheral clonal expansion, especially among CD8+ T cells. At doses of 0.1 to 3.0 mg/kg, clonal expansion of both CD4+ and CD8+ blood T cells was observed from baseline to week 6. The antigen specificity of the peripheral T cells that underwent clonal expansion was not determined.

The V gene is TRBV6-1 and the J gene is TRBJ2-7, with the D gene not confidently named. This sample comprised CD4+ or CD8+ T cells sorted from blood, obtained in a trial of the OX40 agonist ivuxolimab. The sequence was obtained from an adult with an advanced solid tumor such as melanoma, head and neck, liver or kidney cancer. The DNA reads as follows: TGTGCCAGCAGTGCCTACGAGCAGTACTTC. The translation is CASSAYEQYF.